The rows below give T cell receptor beta chains drawn from one sample of a study of T cells after yellow fever vaccination. TCRdb fed the 5' RACE reads into MiXCR, producing one record per CDR3 protein. The data contain some 320,000 distinct CDR3 sequences, about 10% of them singletons. The material sequenced was CD4+ T cells sorted from PBMCs, taken 5 days after the yellow fever booster vaccination. The receptors derive from a man between 18 and 35 years old who received the YFV17D yellow fever vaccine. CDR3s include the opening cysteine and the closing phenylalanine or tryptophan. The D gene is left open where the match is weak. The size entry is marked missing in some rows and otherwise reads once, few, many or a size class.

cdr3_nt cdr3_aa clone_size v_call d_call j_call
TGCAGTGCCCCGAGCAGCTTACTCACAGATACGCAGTATTTT CSAPSSLLTDTQYF few TRBV20-1 . TRBJ2-3
TGTGCCAGCAGTCCGCCCCACCTTTGGCAGCCCCAGCATTTT CASSPPHLWQPQHF few TRBV13 . TRBJ1-5
TGTGCCAGCAGTCTGGGAGTATACCAAGAGACCCAGTACTTC CASSLGVYQETQYF many TRBV12-3/TRBV12-4 . TRBJ2-5
TGCAGTGCCCCCCCCGCCGGAGTGAACACTGAAGCTTTCTTT CSAPPAGVNTEAFF few TRBV20-1 . TRBJ1-1
TGTGCCAGCAGCTTATCCATGCCTCCAAGCGAGCAGTACTTC CASSLSMPPSEQYF . TRBV7-3 . TRBJ2-7
TGTGCCAGTAGTATAGGATGGAGTTCGGAGCAGTTCTTC CASSIGWSSEQFF few TRBV19 . TRBJ2-1
TGCGCCAGCAGCCAAGATGCGGGAGGAACGCACTATGGCTACACCTTC CASSQDAGGTHYGYTF . TRBV4-3 . TRBJ1-2
TGTGCCGGGCGGACTAGCGGGGTTTACAATGAGCAGTTCTTC CAGRTSGVYNEQFF . TRBV28 TRBD2 TRBJ2-1
TGCGCCAGCAGTCATCCCTGGGCGGGCCGAGGGCCCCAGCATTTT CASSHPWAGRGPQHF . TRBV23-1 . TRBJ1-5
TGCGCCAGCAGCCTGGACAGGGGGGATGGCTACACCTTC CASSLDRGDGYTF . TRBV5-1 TRBD1 TRBJ1-2
TGCAGTGCTACCCATAGCGGGGGGGCCTCCGAGCAGTACTTC CSATHSGGASEQYF . TRBV20-1 TRBD2 TRBJ2-7
TGTGCCAGTAGTATAGGGACGGTCACCGGGGAGCTGTTTTTT CASSIGTVTGELFF . TRBV19 . TRBJ2-2
TGTGCCAGCAGCTTAAATGGGGAAAAACTGTTTTTT CASSLNGEKLFF few TRBV7-3 . TRBJ1-4
TGTGCCAGCAGACCTTACCGGGGGGGACAAGCTTTCTTT CASRPYRGGQAFF many TRBV6-5 . TRBJ1-1
TGTGCCAGCCTCCCGGGGAGCGGGGGGAATTCTGTCAATGAGCAGTTCTTC CASLPGSGGNSVNEQFF few TRBV28 TRBD2 TRBJ2-1
TGTGCCACCCAAGGGTCCCCGACCAAAAACATTCAGTACTTC CATQGSPTKNIQYF . TRBV6-6 . TRBJ2-4
TGCAGCGTACAGGACAACAATCAGCCCCAGCATTTT CSVQDNNQPQHF few TRBV29-1 . TRBJ1-5
TGCAGTGCTACCTCCCCAGGGGGGGCCAACGGGGAGCTGTTTTTT CSATSPGGANGELFF few TRBV20-1 . TRBJ2-2
TGTGCCAGCAGTTACTCGTTAAAGGGGACCTATTCCTACGAGCAGTACTTC CASSYSLKGTYSYEQYF . TRBV6-5 . TRBJ2-7
TGTGCCAGCAGCTTACCCCACGGAGACTATGGCTACACCTTC CASSLPHGDYGYTF few TRBV7-2 . TRBJ1-2
TGTGCCAGCAGCCGAAAGGTTGAAAAACTGTTTTTT CASSRKVEKLFF . TRBV5-5 . TRBJ1-4
TGTGCCAGGAGATATCAGCCCCAGCATTTT CARRYQPQHF . TRBV6-4 . TRBJ1-5
TGTGCTAGTGGCTCTGAAGAGACCCAGTACTTC CASGSEETQYF . TRBV12-5 . TRBJ2-5
TGCGCCAGTAATCTCGACAGGGGGCCTTATGGCTACACCTTC CASNLDRGPYGYTF . TRBV4-3 TRBD1 TRBJ1-2
TGTGCCAGCAGCTTAGTCGCAGACAATGAGCAGTTCTTC CASSLVADNEQFF . TRBV7-2 . TRBJ2-1
TGTGCCAGCAGCAGACTAGTCCGGGGACACCTAAACACCGGGGAGCTGTTTTTT CASSRLVRGHLNTGELFF few TRBV7-2 . TRBJ2-2
TGTGCCAGCAGCCTTACGGATAACTATGGCTACACCTTC CASSLTDNYGYTF many TRBV7-9 . TRBJ1-2
TGCAGTGCTAGTTCTCAGGGACAGGGCCATGGCTACACCTTC CSASSQGQGHGYTF few TRBV20-1 TRBD1 TRBJ1-2
TGTGCCAGCAGAAAGGACCTCACACTGTACGAGCAGTACTTC CASRKDLTLYEQYF . TRBV5-4 . TRBJ2-7
TGCGCCAGCAGCTTGGTCGGGGACACCGGGGAGCTGTTTTTT CASSLVGDTGELFF many TRBV7-9 . TRBJ2-2
TGTGCCAGCAGCTTCCGGACTAGCGGGGAGCCAGATACGCAGTATTTT CASSFRTSGEPDTQYF few TRBV9 TRBD2 TRBJ2-3
TGTGCCTGGACTCCCCTCCCCAGCAAGTACTATGGCTACACCTTC CAWTPLPSKYYGYTF . TRBV30 . TRBJ1-2
TGTGCCAGCGGGGGGGGACAGTGGCATTCACCCCTCCACTTT CASGGGQWHSPLHF . TRBV6-5 TRBD1 TRBJ1-6
TGTGCCACCAGTGAGGCAGGGAGGACAGATACGCAGTATTTT CATSEAGRTDTQYF . TRBV24-1 . TRBJ2-3
TGCGCCAGCAGCCAAGATTGGGGGACAGGGGGCCTTAGAGAGCAGTACTTC CASSQDWGTGGLREQYF . TRBV4-1 TRBD1 TRBJ2-7
TGCAGTGCTCCATTAGCGGGGCCCACAGATACGCAGTATTTT CSAPLAGPTDTQYF . TRBV20-1 TRBD2 TRBJ2-3
TGTGCCAGCAGCAAAGACAGGGGCTACCTCCCTTATGGCTACACCTTC CASSKDRGYLPYGYTF few TRBV27 TRBD1 TRBJ1-2
TGTGCCATCAGTGCAAAGCGGGGAGAGGAGACCCAGTACTTC CAISAKRGEETQYF many TRBV10-3 TRBD2 TRBJ2-5
TGTGCCAGCAGTCTACGACTGGGGAATGAGCAGTTCTTC CASSLRLGNEQFF . TRBV12-3/TRBV12-4 . TRBJ2-1
TGTGCCAGCAGCTTAAGGGGGACTAGCGGGGCTCAAGAGACCCAGTACTTC CASSLRGTSGAQETQYF few TRBV7-3 TRBD2 TRBJ2-5
TGTGCCAGCAGTCGGAGAACACAGGGGAGCTCTGGAAACACCATATATTTT CASSRRTQGSSGNTIYF few TRBV12-3/TRBV12-4 TRBD1 TRBJ1-3
TGTGCCAGCAGTTATCGGGAAGGGGTGAAGCATTTT CASSYREGVKHF few TRBV6-2/TRBV6-3 . TRBJ1-5